Presented here are 27 T cell receptor beta chains from one specimen sequenced in a study of cytomegalovirus exposure and HLA in healthy donors. Only in-frame clones appear in the TCRdb table, and some are missing; sequencing was by immunoSEQ multiplex PCR. The sample gives 180,000 or so clones, roughly 82% of which show up once; roughly 12% is in the top ten. The sequencing input was PBMCs. Source of these receptors: a young woman in good health and CMV-seropositive.

This rearrangement joins TRBV6-1 to TRBJ2-3, with 7 positions matching TRBD2. CDR1 and CDR2 from the germline V gene are MNHNS and SASEGT. V was pared by 8 bases and J by 2 bases, with 1 base of the junction left unmatched. The CDR3 has 12 residues. CDR3 region: CASERDTDTQYF. Written as DNA, the CDR3 is TGTGCCAGCGAGCGGGACACAGATACGCAGTATTTT.

The gene calls are TRBV14 and TRBJ1-2; weak D call: TRBD1 (6 bases). CDR1 is SGHDN, CDR2 FVKESK, per germline. The CDR3 is 15 amino acids. V was pared by 4 bases and J by 8 bases, with 20 bases between. In DNA, the CDR3 is TGTGCCAGCAGCCCCCTGGACAGTCGTGTAGGAGGCTACACCTTC. Translated, it gives CASSPLDSRVGGYTF.

This clone was seen ten or more times. The chain links TRBV7-2 to TRBJ2-7; tentative D call: TRBD2 (6 bases). V was clipped by 4 bases and J by 12 bases, with 13 bases between them. CDR1 and CDR2 (germline): SGHTA, FQGNSA. The CDR3 contains 11 residues. This chain's CDR3 is CASSSRGWMYF. CDR3 DNA sequence: TGTGCCAGCAGCTCCCGGGGGTGGATGTACTTC.

The chain uses TRBV9 and TRBJ1-2; 9 nucleotides agree with TRBD1. J gave up 3 bases and V 0 bases, and 0 bases lay outside the gene matches. CDR1 and CDR2 from the germline V gene are SGDLS and YYNGEE. The CDR3 is made up of 14 amino acids. The CDR3 is CASSVGTGDYGYTF. The CDR3 DNA is TGTGCCAGCAGCGTAGGGACAGGGGACTATGGCTACACCTTC.

CDR3 sequence (DNA): TGCGCCAGCAGTTGGGGGGTCGACACTGAAGCTTTCTTT. It codes for CASSWGVDTEAFF. The chain uses TRBV5-1 and TRBJ1-1, with D possibly matching TRBD1 (5 bases). This CDR3 region has 13 residues. Germline CDR1 and CDR2: SGHRS and YFSETQ. V lost 5 bases, J lost 3 bases, and 11 bases lay in between.

The V call is TRBV29-1, the J call TRBJ2-2; a weak D match, TRBD1 (5 bases). The V and J ends lost 7 bases and 4 bases respectively, with 16 bases between them. CDR1 SQVTM and CDR2 ANQGSEA come from the germline V gene. The CDR3 is 14 amino acids. The CDR3 reads CSARLGRGTGELFF. As DNA, the CDR3 is TGCAGCGCCCGATTGGGGCGCGGCACCGGGGAGCTGTTTTTT.

The V gene is TRBV9, the J gene TRBJ2-1; TRBD1 is a possible D gene (7 bases). This CDR3 spans 18 amino acids. Germline V lookup: CDR1 SGDLS, CDR2 YYNGEE. V lost 5 bases, J lost 0 bases, and 21 bases lay in between. This chain's CDR3 is CASSDPRGAASSYNEQFF. CDR3 in DNA: TGTGCCAGCAGTGACCCCAGGGGGGCGGCGAGCTCCTACAATGAGCAGTTCTTC.

The rearrangement uses TRBV29-1 and TRBJ2-3; TRBD2 might be the D (7 bases). Germline V CDR1 and CDR2: SQVTM, ANQGSEA. The CDR3 runs 15 residues. Between the trimmed V and J ends, which lost 6 bases and 3 bases, there was a span of 19 bases. The CDR3 is CSVQSMGGGTDTQYF. The CDR3 nucleotides read TGCAGCGTCCAGTCGATGGGAGGGGGAACAGATACGCAGTATTTT.

CDR3 coding DNA: TGTGCCAGCAGCGCGGCGACAGGATGGCCCTACGAGCAGTACTTC. This translates into CASSAATGWPYEQYF. V gene TRBV9 combines with J gene TRBJ2-7; weak D call: TRBD1 (6 bases). Per the germline V gene, CDR1 is SGDLS and CDR2 is YYNGEE. V was cut by 3 bases and J by 2 bases, with 15 bases left in between. The CDR3 spans 15 residues.

The CDR3 here is CASSPIGLAGGGEQFF. The DNA for the CDR3 is TGTGCCAGCAGTCCCATTGGACTAGCGGGAGGGGGTGAGCAGTTCTTC. The rearrangement links TRBV27 to TRBJ2-1; 15 bases are shared with TRBD2. After removal of 5 bases from V and 9 bases from J, the junction contained 8 bases not matched to a gene. Germline values: CDR1 MNHEY, CDR2 SMNVEV (reference sequence). There are 16 residues in the CDR3.

This sequence joins TRBV6-1 and TRBJ2-7; D call uncertain. Trimming took 1 base from V and 4 from J, leaving 5 bases between them. The length of the CDR3 is 12 residues. Germline assignment: CDR1 MNHNS and CDR2 SASEGT. The CDR3 loop reads CASSEGRYEQYF. CDR3 coding DNA: TGTGCCAGCAGTGAAGGGCGGTACGAGCAGTACTTC.

The rearrangement joins TRBV13 to TRBJ2-7; 7 nucleotides agree with TRBD1. CDR3 length equals 15 residues. Germline V gene data show CDR1 as PRHDT and CDR2 as FYEKMQ (reference sequence). Germline trimming cut 6 bases from V and 3 bases from J; bases unmatched to any gene: 11. CDR3 nucleotide sequence: TGTGCCAGCAGGCTCCGAGGGGGCCTAAACTACGAGCAGTACTTC. This sequence encodes CASRLRGGLNYEQYF.

The chain employs TRBV6-1 and TRBJ2-3; possible D gene TRBD2, 5 bases. Germline assignment: CDR1 MNHNS and CDR2 SASEGT. V was cut by 6 bases and J by 3 bases, with 16 bases left in between. The CDR3 is 15 residues long. CDR3 protein: CASRTMDWATDTQYF. CDR3 sequence (DNA): TGTGCCAGCAGAACAATGGACTGGGCAACAGATACGCAGTATTTT.

A few counts support this clone. V and J are TRBV19 and TRBJ2-1; 8 bases line up with TRBD1. The CDR3 totals 13 residues. The germline gives CDR1 LNHDA, CDR2 SQIVND (reference sequence). Losses at the gene ends were 9 bases for V and 3 bases for J; bases not matched to a gene: 4. Here the CDR3 reads CASGQGDYNEQFF. The CDR3 region has the DNA TGTGCCAGCGGACAGGGAGACTACAATGAGCAGTTCTTC.

This clone came up many times. The CDR3 spells CASGRDRGFNEQFF. The CDR3 region has the DNA TGTGCCAGCGGTCGGGACAGGGGGTTCAATGAGCAGTTCTTC. The chain combines TRBV5-6 with TRBJ2-1; TRBD1 aligns across 11 bases. The CDR3 contains 14 residues. The germline CDR1 and CDR2 sequences are SGHDT and YYEEEE. Germline trimming cut 7 bases from V and 6 bases from J; bases unmatched to any gene: 6.

The genes are TRBV27 and TRBJ1-1; TRBD1 matches at 7 bases. Germline CDR1 reads MNHEY; CDR2 reads SMNVEV (reference sequence). Trimming removed 5 bases from V and 0 bases from J; junction bases left unmatched: 6. The CDR3 is 15 amino acids. This chain's CDR3 is CASSPQTGMNTEAFF. The CDR3, as DNA: TGTGCCAGCAGTCCTCAGACAGGGATGAACACTGAAGCTTTCTTT.

This chain uses TRBV7-6 with TRBJ1-2; 10 bases agree with TRBD1. Trimming cost V 6 bases and J 6 bases; bases outside gene matches: 19. CDR1 and CDR2 (germline): SGHVS, FNYEAQ. This CDR3 is 18 amino acids long. Here the CDR3 reads CASSPYLSPMGQGHGYTF. The CDR3, as DNA: TGTGCCAGCAGTCCCTACCTGTCCCCCATGGGACAGGGGCATGGCTACACCTTC. Filled out from reference TRBV7-6 and TRBJ1-2, the complete variable domain reads GAGVSQSPRYKVTKRGQDVALRCDPISGHVSLYWYRQALGQGPEFLTYFNYEAQQDKSGLPNDRFSAERPEGSISTLTIQRTEQRDSAMYRCASSPYLSPMGQGHGYTFGSGTRLTVV.

This clone was seen more than once but under ten times. The chain carries TRBV5-1 and TRBJ1-3; a weak D match, TRBD1 (5 bases). Germline assignment: CDR1 SGHRS and CDR2 YFSETQ. With 6 bases removed from V and 7 bases from J, the gap between germline ends came to 14 bases. The CDR3 covers 13 residues. CDR3 region: CASKGNVGNTIYF. Written as DNA, the CDR3 is TGCGCCAGCAAGGGGAATGTGGGGAACACCATATATTTT.

The chain carries TRBV2 and TRBJ1-3, with 8 positions matching TRBD1. The CDR3 consists of 14 residues. J gave up 4 bases and V 7 bases, and 6 bases lay outside the gene matches. The germline V gene has CDR1 SNHLY and CDR2 FYNNEI. The CDR3 here is CASTTGASGNTIYF. The CDR3 nucleotides are TGTGCCAGCACGACAGGGGCTAGCGGAAACACCATATATTTT.

V is TRBV9 and J is TRBJ1-2, with a tentative D call TRBD1 (6 bases). The CDR3 spans 15 residues. Germline CDR1 SGDLS, CDR2 YYNGEE. Deletions cut 0 bases from V and 4 bases from J, with 13 bases between. CDR3 sequence (DNA): TGTGCCAGCAGCGTAGTGGGGGGGCCCGGCTATGGCTACACCTTC. As protein: CASSVVGGPGYGYTF.

This chain joins TRBV6-4 and TRBJ1-5; D gene uncertain. The CDR3 is 14 amino acids. Germline CDR1 reads MRHNA; CDR2 reads SNTAGT. V was shortened by 4 bases and J by 0 bases, with 7 bases between the two germline ends. CDR3 sequence (DNA): TGTGCCAGCAGTGCGGAGTATAGCAATCAGCCCCAGCATTTT. As protein: CASSAEYSNQPQHF.

This chain links TRBV5-1 with TRBJ2-2; 10 nucleotides match TRBD1. Germline trimming cut 4 bases from V and 6 bases from J; bases unmatched to any gene: 6. CDR3 length equals 15 residues. In germline, CDR1 is SGHRS, CDR2 YFSETQ. The CDR3 loop reads CASSPGTGVPGELFF. The CDR3 coding sequence is TGCGCCAGCAGCCCCGGGACAGGGGTTCCCGGGGAGCTGTTTTTT.

The gene calls are TRBV6-5 and TRBJ2-5; TRBD1 matches at 9 bases. The CDR3 is 15 residues long. The V and J ends lost 7 bases and 4 bases, in that order; junction bases with no gene match: 10. Germline CDR1 is MNHEY and CDR2 is SVGAGI. CDR3 loop: CASTPGQGFPETQYF. The DNA for the CDR3 is TGTGCCAGCACCCCAGGACAGGGGTTCCCAGAGACCCAGTACTTC.

The chain has TRBV28 and TRBJ2-1; D is possibly TRBD1 (6 bases). Trimming cost V 7 bases and J 2 bases, with 15 bases left between them. CDR1 is MDHEN, CDR2 SYDVKM, per germline. The CDR3 has 15 amino acids. The CDR3 region is CASTIGTLTYNEQFF. Here the CDR3 DNA reads TGTGCCAGCACCATCGGGACACTAACCTACAATGAGCAGTTCTTC.

The genes are TRBV6-1 and TRBJ1-5, with 8 positions matching TRBD1. Per the germline V gene, CDR1 is MNHNS and CDR2 is SASEGT. This CDR3 is built from 14 residues. With V trimmed by 5 bases and J by 6 bases, 6 bases remained unmatched. CDR3: CASSSSGGAQPQHF. DNA for the CDR3: TGTGCCAGCAGTTCATCAGGGGGCGCTCAGCCCCAGCATTTT.

In DNA form, the CDR3 reads TGTGCCAGCAGTCCCGAGGCAGACCAACATGGTGAAGCTTTCTTT. As protein: CASSPEADQHGEAFF. The rearrangement joins TRBV2 to TRBJ1-1; D ambiguous. The germline V and J ends were trimmed by 5 bases and 7 bases, with 20 bases remaining between them. Per the germline V gene, CDR1 is SNHLY and CDR2 is FYNNEI. The CDR3 runs 15 residues.

This chain links TRBV20-1 with TRBJ1-2, with no clear D. Per the germline V gene, CDR1 is DFQATT and CDR2 is SNEGSKA (reference sequence). The CDR3 loop spans 10 amino acids. The V and J ends lost 4 bases and 8 bases respectively, with 8 bases between them. The CDR3: CSAKAEGYTF. The CDR3 DNA is TGCAGTGCTAAGGCGGAAGGCTACACCTTC.